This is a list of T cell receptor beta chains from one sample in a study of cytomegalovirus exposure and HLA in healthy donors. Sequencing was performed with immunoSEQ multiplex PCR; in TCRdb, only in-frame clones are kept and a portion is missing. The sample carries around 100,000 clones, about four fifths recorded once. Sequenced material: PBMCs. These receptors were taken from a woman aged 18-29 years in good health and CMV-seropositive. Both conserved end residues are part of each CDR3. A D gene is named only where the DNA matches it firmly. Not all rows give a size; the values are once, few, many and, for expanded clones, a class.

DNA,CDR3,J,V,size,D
TGTGCCAGTAGTCCTGGGGACTCGGGGGAGACCCAGTACTTC,CASSPGDSGETQYF,TRBJ2-5,TRBV19,-,-
TGTGCCAGCAGTCCAAGCGGGAGGGGGGCAGATACGCAGTATTTT,CASSPSGRGADTQYF,TRBJ2-3,TRBV6-5,-,TRBD2
TGTGCCAGCCACGACAGGGCTACAGCCGGGCATTTT,CASHDRATAGHF,TRBJ1-5,TRBV28,few,TRBD1
TGTGCCAGCAGCGCCCCAGCGGGAGCTATTGGCTACGAGCAGTACTTC,CASSAPAGAIGYEQYF,TRBJ2-7,TRBV9,-,TRBD2
TGTGCCAGCAGTTTGCTCCCGGGACAGGGGGACGGCTACACCTTC,CASSLLPGQGDGYTF,TRBJ1-2,TRBV28,-,TRBD1
TGTGCCAGCAGCTTTATCGCGTCTGTGTATGAGGCCAACGTCCTGACTTTC,CASSFIASVYEANVLTF,TRBJ2-6,TRBV7-9,-,-
TGTGCCACTACCCGGGCAGGGACAAGAGGTAATGAGCAGTTCTTC,CATTRAGTRGNEQFF,TRBJ2-1,TRBV15,-,-
TGTGCCAGCAGTGGATGGAGAGGGCCCCAAGAGACCCAGTACTTC,CASSGWRGPQETQYF,TRBJ2-5,TRBV6-1,-,-
TGTGCCAGCAGCCAGGGGGCGCGGGAGACCCAGTACTTC,CASSQGARETQYF,TRBJ2-5,TRBV28,-,TRBD1
TGTGCCAGCAGTTTACAGGGGTCCTACGAGCAGTACTTC,CASSLQGSYEQYF,TRBJ2-7,TRBV5-4,-,TRBD1
TGTGCCAGCAGCTTAGCCAAGACAGGGGTCGAGCAGTACTTC,CASSLAKTGVEQYF,TRBJ2-7,TRBV7-9,-,TRBD1
TGTGCCAGCAGCGTTGCTAGCGGGAGGGGCCAAGAGACCCAGTACTTC,CASSVASGRGQETQYF,TRBJ2-5,TRBV9,-,TRBD2
TGCGCCAGCAGTGCCGGGACAGGGGGCTTTCTGCCCCAGCATTTT,CASSAGTGGFLPQHF,TRBJ1-5,TRBV10-2,-,TRBD1
TGTGCCAGCAGCTTGGCGTTTAGCAGAGCCCTGAGTTTGAACACTGAAGCTTTCTTT,CASSLAFSRALSLNTEAFF,TRBJ1-1,TRBV5-6,-,-
TGTGCCAGCCAACCCGTGGCCCCCTACGAGCAGTACTTC,CASQPVAPYEQYF,TRBJ2-7,TRBV2,-,-
TGTGCCAGCAGCTGGGACAGGGAGTACGAGCAGTACTTC,CASSWDREYEQYF,TRBJ2-7,TRBV5-4,-,TRBD1
TGTGCCAGCAGCTTGGGGACGGGGATATACGAGCAGTACTTC,CASSLGTGIYEQYF,TRBJ2-7,TRBV5-8,-,-
TGTGCCTGGGACCAGGGGGACAGCAATCAGCCCCAGCATTTT,CAWDQGDSNQPQHF,TRBJ1-5,TRBV30,-,TRBD1
TGTGCCATCAGGGGGGACAGGGGGATTTTTAGCGAGCAGTACTTC,CAIRGDRGIFSEQYF,TRBJ2-7,TRBV10-3,-,TRBD1
TGTTCCAGCAGCGAACCCTGGGCAGGTCTCCGCTCCGTCGGAAACTACACCTTC,CSSSEPWAGLRSVGNYTF,TRBJ1-2,TRBV7-9,few,-
TGTGCCAGCCTTTCTTATGACAGGGGCCAGTACTTC,CASLSYDRGQYF,TRBJ2-7,TRBV2,-,TRBD1
TGCGCCAGCAGCTTTAATAGCGGGAGTAACGAGCAGTACTTC,CASSFNSGSNEQYF,TRBJ2-7,TRBV5-1,-,TRBD2
TGTGCCAGCAGCTTGGGGCAGGGCTCAACTTTCTTT,CASSLGQGSTFF,TRBJ1-1,TRBV5-6,-,-
TGTGCCAGCAGTGAATTTGAGGGGCAGTTCTTC,CASSEFEGQFF,TRBJ2-1,TRBV25-1,-,-
TGTGCCAGCAGGGGGACAGGAGAAGCTTTCTTT,CASRGTGEAFF,TRBJ1-1,TRBV28,-,TRBD1
TGTGCCAGCAGCCGGAAGGACAGGGGTGAATCACCCCTCCACTTT,CASSRKDRGESPLHF,TRBJ1-6,TRBV5-5,-,TRBD1
TGTGCCAGCAGGGTAAGGGGAGGGCCTAAGGATGGCTACACCTTC,CASRVRGGPKDGYTF,TRBJ1-2,TRBV27,few,-
TGTGCCAGCAGGCAGACCGGGACAGACTACGAGCAGTACTTC,CASRQTGTDYEQYF,TRBJ2-7,TRBV6-5,-,TRBD1
TGTGCCAGCAGCTTTGGGCAGAGACCTTCCTATGGCTACACCTTC,CASSFGQRPSYGYTF,TRBJ1-2,TRBV11-2,-,-
TGTGCCAGCAAAAACGTACAGGGGGACTATGGCTACACCTTC,CASKNVQGDYGYTF,TRBJ1-2,TRBV2,-,TRBD1
TGTGCCAGTAGCATGACAGGGCCTGGGGCCAACGTCCTGACTTTC,CASSMTGPGANVLTF,TRBJ2-6,TRBV19,-,TRBD1
TGTGCCAGCAGCTCTACCGGGAAAAAGGATACTGGGGCCAACGTCCTGACTTTC,CASSSTGKKDTGANVLTF,TRBJ2-6,TRBV7-9,-,-
TGTGCCAGCAGCCCGGACAGGGCAGCGGAAGCTTTCTTT,CASSPDRAAEAFF,TRBJ1-1,TRBV6-5,-,TRBD1
TGTGCCAGCAGCCAGGAACAGGGGGCCTCTGGAAACACCATATATTTT,CASSQEQGASGNTIYF,TRBJ1-3,TRBV4-2,-,TRBD1
TGTGCCAGCAGTTCCATCACACACGCAACTAATGAAAAACTGTTTTTT,CASSSITHATNEKLFF,TRBJ1-4,TRBV27,-,-
TGCGCCAGCAGCCAACCCTGGCCCGGGGAGCAGTTCTTC,CASSQPWPGEQFF,TRBJ2-1,TRBV4-1,once,-
TGCGCCAGCAGCTTGGGACAGGGGAGCTACAATGAGCAGTTCTTC,CASSLGQGSYNEQFF,TRBJ2-1,TRBV5-1,-,TRBD1
TGTGCCAGCATAAAGTACGGGGGGACGGAGGATGGCTACACCTTC,CASIKYGGTEDGYTF,TRBJ1-2,TRBV6-1,few,-
TGTGCCAGCAGTGAAGCGGGAGAATCTGGAAACACCATATATTTT,CASSEAGESGNTIYF,TRBJ1-3,TRBV6-1,-,-
TGCGCCAGCAGCTTGAGCGGGGATGGCTACACCTTC,CASSLSGDGYTF,TRBJ1-2,TRBV5-1,-,-
TGTGCCAGCAGTGAAGGGAGTAGCGGGATCTCCTACGAGCAGTACTTC,CASSEGSSGISYEQYF,TRBJ2-7,TRBV2,-,TRBD2
TGTGCCAGCAGGAACAGGGGGTCCTACAATGAGCAGTTCTTC,CASRNRGSYNEQFF,TRBJ2-1,TRBV6-5,-,TRBD1
TGTGCCTGGAGTAGGCCGCGGACTAGCGGGAGGACCACTAGCACAGATACGCAGTATTTT,CAWSRPRTSGRTTSTDTQYF,TRBJ2-3,TRBV30,-,TRBD2
TGCAGTGCTAAAGGGGGCTACGAGCAGTACTTC,CSAKGGYEQYF,TRBJ2-7,TRBV20-1,-,-
TGCGCCAGCAGCCAAGAGGAGGCCTACAATGAGCAGTTCTTC,CASSQEEAYNEQFF,TRBJ2-1,TRBV4-1,-,-
TGCGCCAGCAGCTTGCTACGGGAGGGCCGGGGTGAGCAGTTCTTC,CASSLLREGRGEQFF,TRBJ2-1,TRBV5-1,-,TRBD2
TGTGCCAGCATCGGCTCCCGAGAGGGAAAACTGTTTTTT,CASIGSREGKLFF,TRBJ1-4,TRBV2,once,-
TGTGCCAGCAGTTCACGGACAGGGGCCGGGGAGCTGTTTTTT,CASSSRTGAGELFF,TRBJ2-2,TRBV27,-,TRBD1
TGTGCCAGCAGCTGGCCGAATAGCAGAGACAATGAGCAGTTCTTC,CASSWPNSRDNEQFF,TRBJ2-1,TRBV5-4,-,-